This T cell receptor beta chain originates from a study of T-cell memory formation after mild COVID-19. On the study more broadly: There were largely donor-specific TCR clusters. The study's findings and limits: There were some responding clones in pre-infection memory, which suggested that cross-reactive memory had joined.

TCR alpha and TCR beta cDNA libraries carrying sample barcodes and UMIs came from 5'RACE with constant-segment primers. MiXCR was run by TCRdb on the 5' RACE reads, yielding one entry per CDR3 protein. The data hold about 290,000 distinct CDR3 sequences, with about a sixth observed a single time. The CDR3 contains 17 residues. With 1 base removed from V and 7 bases from J, the gap between germline ends came to 22 bases. Germline loops: CDR1 LGHNA, CDR2 YNFKEQ. Turning to this clonotype: Antigen: not known.

The rearrangement links TRBV4-2 to TRBJ1-2; possibly TRBD1 for D (5 bases). The receptor was derived from a man younger than 35 who had mild COVID-19 (a few samples of this study predate the infection). Cell type and time point are not known. The sample comprised PBMCs or a T cell subset sorted from them (not recorded which). CDR3 DNA sequence: TGTGCCAGCAGCCAAGGGGGACCGCGGAGCGGGACCCCTGGCTACACCTTC. It specifies CASSQGGPRSGTPGYTF.